This T cell receptor (beta chain) was sequenced for a study of T cell repertoires in ileal Crohn's disease. Study-level information: Every patient was operated on for stricturing (around 61%) or penetrating (about 40%) complications.

Each sample's TCRB immunosequencing used 450 to 550 nanograms of biopsy DNA. TCRdb's copy holds only in-frame clones and misses some; the assay was immunoSEQ multiplex PCR. The sample has approximately 5,000 clones; more than 80% are singletons. CDR3 length: 12 amino acids. Trimming took 1 base from V and 7 from J, leaving 8 bases between them. Germline V gene lookup returns CDR1 GTSNPN and CDR2 SVGIG (reference sequence). With respect to this clone: The antigen is not known.

Study conclusions and caveats: Active smokers at surgery had more clonal expansions than non-smokers. High-frequency clones were more common in sorted CD8 than CD4 cells.

This chain uses TRBV30 with TRBJ2-1, with TRBD2 as a possible D gene (6 bases). Input material: ileal tissue. This receptor was identified in an adult with Crohn's disease. CDR3 coding DNA: TGTGCCTGGAGTGGACTAGGAAATGAGCAGTTCTTC. This encodes CAWSGLGNEQFF.